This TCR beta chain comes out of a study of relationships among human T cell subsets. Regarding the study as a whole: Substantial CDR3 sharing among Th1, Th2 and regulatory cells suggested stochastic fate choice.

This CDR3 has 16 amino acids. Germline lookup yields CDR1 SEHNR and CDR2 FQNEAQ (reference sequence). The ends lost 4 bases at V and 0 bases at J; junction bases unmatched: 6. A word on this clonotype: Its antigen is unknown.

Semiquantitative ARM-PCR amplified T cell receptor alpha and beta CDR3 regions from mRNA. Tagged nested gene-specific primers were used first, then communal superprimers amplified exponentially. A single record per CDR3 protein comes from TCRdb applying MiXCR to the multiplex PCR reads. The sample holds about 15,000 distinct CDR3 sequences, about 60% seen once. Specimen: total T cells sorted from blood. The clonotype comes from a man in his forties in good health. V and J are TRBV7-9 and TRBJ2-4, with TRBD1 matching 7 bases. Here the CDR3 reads CASSSTGALAKNIQYF. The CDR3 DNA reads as TGTGCCAGCAGCTCAACAGGGGCCCTAGCCAAAAACATTCAGTACTTC.